What follows describes a single T cell receptor (beta chain). The use of a sample-barcoded 5' primer and a J-beta primer mix characterized a second PCR of about 7 to 12 cycles. Via MiXCR, TCRdb re-called the 5' RACE reads, giving one row per CDR3 protein. Among 1.2 million to 1.5 million distinct CDR3 sequences listed, approximately 59% were seen once. This sample is drawn from a study of blood T cells in healthy people across ages. Russia was home to the donors, healthy Caucasian individuals aged roughly 6 to 100. No fewer than 6 million PBMCs went into each sample. Sequencing was carried out using blood. This clonotype originated in a young man in good health.

In DNA form, the CDR3 reads TGTGCCAGCAGCGTCGGGGCCTCTAACTATGGCTACACCTTC. It specifies CASSVGASNYGYTF. This chain links TRBV5-5 with TRBJ1-2; D may be TRBD1 (5 bases). Deletions cut 4 bases from V and 0 bases from J, with 10 bases between. CDR3 length: 14 residues. Germline V CDR1 and CDR2: SGHKS, YYEKEE (reference sequence).